This T cell receptor (beta chain) appears in the sequencing data of a study of T cell responses to AZD1222 COVID-19 vaccine. Analysis merged second doses at about 4 or about 12 weeks. Method: immunoSEQ multiplex PCR; TCRdb's copy keeps in-frame clones and lacks some. The profile shows about 140,000 clones, over 80% of them singletons. The length of the CDR3 is 17 residues. CDR1 LNHNV and CDR2 YYDKDF come from the germline V gene (reference sequence). The junction had 5 bases not matched to a gene; V was cut back by 2 bases and J by 0 bases. The sample consisted of peripheral blood, taken 28 days after the second AZD1222 dose. The receptor comes from an adult who received the AZD1222 COVID-19 vaccine. J is TRBJ2-7 and V is TRBV15; 12 nucleotides agree with TRBD2. The CDR3 is CATSRPGLAGFSYEQYF. CDR3 nucleotide sequence: TGTGCCACCAGCAGACCTGGACTAGCGGGGTTCTCCTACGAGCAGTACTTC. The variable domain in full, with the rest retrieved from reference TRBV15 and TRBJ2-7, is DAMVIQNPRYQVTQFGKPVTLSCSQTLNHNVMYWYQQKSSQAPKLLFHYYDKDFNNEADTPDNFQSRRPNTSFCFLDIRSPGLGDTAMYLCATSRPGLAGFSYEQYFGPGTRLTVT.